This TCR beta chain was captured in a study of shared clonotypes between healthy human individuals. Looking at the study overall: Every donor yielded three CD4 naive, three CD4 memory, two CD8 naive and one CD8 memory plate.

Some clones are missing from TCRdb's copy, which holds only in-frame ones; the method was immunoSEQ multiplex PCR. This repertoire shows about 2.4 million clones, approximately 92% found once; its top ten account for over 0.12%. Study-level results: Despite large depth, rarefaction showed incomplete sorted-subset sequencing. Estimated clonotype richness was generally higher in naive than memory subsets.

CDR3 length: 15 residues. Germline values: CDR1 SGHAT, CDR2 FQNNGV. Trimming removed 6 bases from V and 3 bases from J; junction bases left unmatched: 9. Remarks on this clone: Its specificity is not known.

Caucasian adults residing in Nashville, Tennessee made up all the donors. The sample comprised naive CD4+ T cells sorted from blood. The subset denotes: CD45RA+ positively selected. The J gene is TRBJ2-7, the V gene TRBV11-2; TRBD1 agrees at 9 bases. This TCR was sampled from a man in his late teens or twenties in good health. The CDR3 region has the DNA TGTGCCAGCAGAAAACCGGGACAGGGACTCTACGAGCAGTACTTC. As protein: CASRKPGQGLYEQYF.